The present T cell receptor beta chain was sequenced within a study of blood T cells in healthy people across ages. About the study: Template switching captured about one barcoded beta molecule per two T cells.

Germline CDR1 and CDR2: SGHTA and FQGTGA. Trimming removed 4 bases from V and 0 bases from J, with 14 bases in between. This CDR3 has 16 amino acids. PCR was performed a second time for about 6 to 12 cycles using a sample-barcoded 5' primer and a J-beta primer mix. TCRdb redid the calling of the 5' RACE reads with MiXCR, one entry per CDR3 protein. The sample contains approximately 780,000 distinct CDR3 sequences, about a quarter of which appear only once. This sample also appeared in a second study, on T cells of mothers and their children.

The sequenced sample consisted of blood. The chain combines TRBV7-3 with TRBJ2-3, with a tentative D call TRBD2 (6 bases). This TCR came from a boy aged 5-17 years in good health. CDR3 in DNA: TGTGCCAGCAGCTCCATTAACGGGGGAAGCACAGATACGCAGTATTTT. It specifies CASSSINGGSTDTQYF.